This passage covers 20 T cell receptor beta chains from one sample sequenced in a study of T-cell reconstitution after alpha-beta-depleted transplantation in children. Unique molecular identifiers were built into the TCRbeta library. Each CDR3 protein is one row after TCRdb ran MiXCR on the PCR reads. The sample holds 120,000 or so distinct CDR3 sequences; 23% are singletons and the top ten take about 10%. The sample in question was PBMCs, mostly from graft donor cells, obtained 180 days after TCRalphabeta/CD19-depleted stem cell transplant. The receptors here all came from a male patient aged 2-9 years who had a stem cell transplant for chronic granulomatous disease, so the T cells may come from the graft donor.

The CDR3 loop is CASSLGGAGQGYEQYF. The CDR3, as DNA: TGCGCCAGCAGCTTGGGGGGTGCTGGACAGGGCTACGAGCAGTACTTC. The V gene is TRBV5-1, the J gene TRBJ2-7; the match to TRBD1 covers 8 bases. CDR1 is SGHRS and CDR2 is YFSETQ in the germline V gene. V was clipped by 0 bases and J by 3 bases; unmatched bases: 8. This CDR3 spans 16 amino acids.

The rearrangement uses TRBV3-1 and TRBJ2-3; 7 positions agree with TRBD2. CDR1 is LGHDT and CDR2 is YNNKEL in the germline V gene (reference sequence). The length of the CDR3 is 17 residues. The junction had 12 bases not matched to a gene; V was cut back by 4 bases and J by 2 bases. DNA of the CDR3: TGTGCCAGCAGCCCTCGGTCCCTAGCGGACTACACAGATACGCAGTATTTT. Protein: CASSPRSLADYTDTQYF.

The rearrangement uses TRBV6-1 and TRBJ2-1, with 10 bases fitting TRBD1. Looked up from germline, CDR1 is MNHNS and CDR2 is SASEGT. J lost 4 bases, V lost 5 bases, and 5 bases had no gene match. This CDR3 has 15 residues. The CDR3 sequence is CASSPTGGFYNEQFF. The CDR3 DNA reads TGTGCCAGCAGTCCGACAGGGGGCTTTTACAATGAGCAGTTCTTC.

As for this clonotype: Germline and junction disagree at one end, which may indicate a read error. The CDR3 sequence: CAIRGMAMDETHYF. The DNA for the CDR3 is TGTGCCATCAGGGGGATGGCGATGGATGAGACCCACTACTTC. The J gene is TRBJ2-5, the V gene TRBV10-3; D is uncertain. From germline, CDR1 is ENHRY and CDR2 SYGVKD. The CDR3 runs 14 residues.

This clonotype was counted a few times. This sequence joins TRBV28 and TRBJ2-7; no clear D gene. V lost 7 bases and J 0 bases, leaving 13 bases between the germline ends. The CDR3 has 14 amino acids. Per the germline V gene, CDR1 is MDHEN and CDR2 is SYDVKM. The DNA of the CDR3 is TGTGCCAGCAAGAGCGCCCCAAGCTCCTACGAGCAGTACTTC. This translates into CASKSAPSSYEQYF.

The chain links TRBV20-1 to TRBJ2-1, with 11 bases aligning to TRBD2. CDR3 length: 17 residues. Trimming cost V 3 bases and J 3 bases; bases outside gene matches: 10. Germline CDR1 reads DFQATT; CDR2 reads SNEGSKA (reference sequence). The CDR3 is CSASPASGRWGYNEQFF. The CDR3 region has the DNA TGCAGTGCTAGCCCCGCTAGCGGGAGGTGGGGCTACAATGAGCAGTTCTTC.

This clonotype was observed at least ten times. This chain links TRBV5-5 with TRBJ1-2; 10 positions match TRBD1. Per the germline V gene, CDR1 is SGHKS and CDR2 is YYEKEE (reference sequence). The CDR3 is made up of 15 amino acids. With 4 bases clipped from V and 4 bases from J, the junction kept 7 bases outside the gene matches. The CDR3 sequence: CASSIDRGLTYGYTF. The CDR3 DNA is TGTGCCAGCAGCATCGACAGGGGGCTCACCTATGGCTACACCTTC.

The J gene is TRBJ1-1, the V gene TRBV12-3 or TRBV12-4; 7 nucleotides match TRBD1. The CDR3 is 14 residues long. The V segment lost 7 bases and the J segment 4 bases; nucleotides outside the gene matches: 9. In DNA, the CDR3 is TGTGCCAGCACCCACCTGACAGGGAGCACTGAAGCTTTCTTT. Translation gives CASTHLTGSTEAFF.

The sample holds a few counts of this clonotype. The V call is TRBV20-1, the J call TRBJ2-7; D call uncertain. Trimming left V 1 base short and J 3 bases short, with 7 bases between. Per germline, CDR1 DFQATT and CDR2 SNEGSKA (reference sequence). The CDR3 spans 12 residues. The CDR3 is CSARGRFYEQYF. The DNA for the CDR3 is TGCAGTGCTAGAGGTCGATTCTACGAGCAGTACTTC.

This clonotype was picked up many times. The chain links TRBV12-3 or TRBV12-4 to TRBJ2-2; 7 bases map to TRBD1. The junction had 2 bases not matched to a gene; V was cut back by 1 base and J by 0 bases. This CDR3 region has 16 residues. In DNA form, the CDR3 reads TGTGCCAGCAGTTTAGGGGGGACAGCGAACACCGGGGAGCTGTTTTTT. Protein: CASSLGGTANTGELFF.

This clonotype was counted ten times or more. The chain has TRBV6-5 and TRBJ2-5; TRBD1 aligns across 10 bases. This CDR3 contains 15 residues. Germline lookup yields CDR1 MNHEY and CDR2 SVGAGI. The V segment lost 2 bases and the J segment 3 bases; nucleotides outside the gene matches: 3. CDR3 amino acids: CASSYLGTGEETQYF. The CDR3 region has the DNA TGTGCCAGCAGTTACCTAGGGACAGGGGAAGAGACCCAGTACTTC.

This clonotype has a count of ten or more. The chain employs TRBV20-1 and TRBJ2-5, with D maybe TRBD2 (6 bases). Deletions cut 4 bases from V and 1 base from J, with 10 bases between. The length of the CDR3 is 13 residues. Germline CDR1 reads DFQATT; CDR2 reads SNEGSKA (reference sequence). CDR3 in DNA: TGCAGTGCTAACGGGGGATTCCAAGAGACCCAGTACTTC. Translating it yields CSANGGFQETQYF.

The chain links TRBV5-1 to TRBJ2-2; D not resolved. Trimming cost V 10 bases and J 3 bases, with 16 bases left between them. CDR1 is SGHRS, CDR2 YFSETQ, per germline. The CDR3 runs to 14 residues. The CDR3 DNA is TGCGCCGACCGCAAAGGGCCTGACACCGGGGAGCTGTTTTTT. This gives the protein CADRKGPDTGELFF.

This clonotype was seen a few times. V and J are TRBV29-1 and TRBJ2-3; 10 bases map to TRBD2. The CDR3 covers 15 residues. The V and J ends lost 4 bases and 7 bases, in that order; junction bases with no gene match: 11. Germline V gene data show CDR1 as SQVTM and CDR2 as ANQGSEA. The CDR3 protein is CSVALAGDPSYTQYF. The CDR3 DNA follows: TGCAGCGTTGCGCTAGCGGGAGACCCCTCTTATACGCAGTATTTT.

This sequence joins TRBV5-6 and TRBJ2-3; D is unresolved. V dropped 3 bases and J dropped 2 bases, with 10 bases sitting between them. CDR1 and CDR2 (germline): SGHDT, YYEEEE. This CDR3 spans 14 amino acids. The CDR3 protein is CASSSLGPTDTQYF. The CDR3 DNA sequence: TGTGCCAGCAGCTCTCTCGGGCCCACAGATACGCAGTATTTT. Combining the CDR3 with reference TRBV5-6 and TRBJ2-3 gives the whole variable domain DAGVTQSPTHLIKTRGQQVTLRCSPKSGHDTVSWYQQALGQGPQFIFQYYEEEERQRGNFPDRFSGHQFPNYSSELNVNALLLGDSALYLCASSSLGPTDTQYFGPGTRLTVL.

Of note for this clonotype: A much larger clone lies one base from this, so it may be a read error. This sequence joins TRBV5-1 and TRBJ2-2, with D hard to call. The CDR3 extends over 15 amino acids. Germline CDR1 reads SGHRS; CDR2 reads YFSETQ. The CDR3 DNA reads as TGCGCCAGTCAAGAGGAGATTCGTCCCACCTGGGAGCTGTTTTTT. Protein: CASQEEIRPTWELFF.

The chain carries TRBV5-1 and TRBJ2-3; 7 bases are a match to TRBD1. This CDR3 comprises 15 residues. After removal of 4 bases from V and 2 bases from J, the junction contained 7 bases not matched to a gene. Germline V gives CDR1 SGHRS, CDR2 YFSETQ. This CDR3 reads CASSTPGQTTDTQYF. DNA for the CDR3: TGCGCCAGCAGCACTCCGGGACAGACCACAGATACGCAGTATTTT.

This clonotype occurred many times. The rearrangement uses TRBV7-2 and TRBJ1-5; perhaps TRBD1 as D (5 bases). The ends were cut back, 3 bases at V and 0 bases at J, with 9 bases in the middle. This CDR3 region has 15 residues. The germline CDR1 and CDR2 sequences are SGHTA and FQGNSA. CDR3: CASSFGGPSNQPQHF. CDR3 nucleotide sequence: TGTGCCAGCAGCTTCGGGGGTCCTAGCAATCAGCCCCAGCATTTT.

This clonotype was picked up a small number of times. The chain carries TRBV27 and TRBJ2-7; D uncertain. V lost 5 bases to trimming and J lost 6 bases, with 14 bases between them. This CDR3 region has 13 residues. Germline values: CDR1 MNHEY, CDR2 SMNVEV (reference sequence). In DNA form, the CDR3 reads TGTGCCAGCAGTCCTTTTCCCAGACGCGAGCAGTACTTC. Protein product: CASSPFPRREQYF.

This clonotype was seen a handful of times. The chain couples TRBV14 to TRBJ2-1; 7 bases are shared with TRBD2. Germline CDR1 SGHDN, CDR2 FVKESK. V gave up 1 base and J gave up 0 bases; unmatched junction bases: 3. CDR3 size: 16 residues. CDR3 in amino acids: CASSQARGSSYNEQFF. CDR3 DNA: TGTGCCAGCAGCCAAGCCCGCGGGAGCTCCTACAATGAGCAGTTCTTC.